This is a list of T cell receptor beta chains from one sample in a study of blood T cell repertoires in COVID-19. TCRdb keeps only in-frame clones here, not all; method: immunoSEQ multiplex PCR. The sample has some 190,000 clones; roughly 84% are singletons. Sequencing was performed on peripheral blood. These receptors were obtained from a woman over 75 with active or convalescent COVID-19. The conserved cysteine and the conserved F or W are not part of the CDR3 here. The order of the fields is J gene, V gene, CDR3 protein.

TRBJ2-5	TRBV7-2	ASSQSPGGRETQY
TRBJ2-7	TRBV19	ASRVGAGAYEQY
TRBJ1-1	TRBV11-2	ASSLELGQGQKTF
TRBJ2-3	TRBV14	ASSQRKGVPDTQY
TRBJ2-3	TRBV7-9	ASSLPSGPTDTQY
TRBJ1-2	TRBV6-2/TRBV6-3	ASSSLPPGQGYGYT
TRBJ1-2	TRBV11-2	ASSSTTGKDGYT
TRBJ1-1	TRBV2	ASSDWGLQAF
TRBJ1-4	TRBV9	ASSPRLSEKLF
TRBJ2-7	TRBV5-6	ASSSQGLRRYEQY
TRBJ1-2	TRBV7-9	ASSLGQGEGFIYGYT
TRBJ2-2	TRBV11-3	ASSLYTGELF
TRBJ2-7	TRBV30	AWSVTGLEQY
TRBJ1-4	TRBV4-2	ASSQDGEGEKLF
TRBJ2-1	TRBV5-1	ASSSLQGAQGNEQF
TRBJ1-1	TRBV2	ASSQRQGGAF
TRBJ2-7	TRBV9	ASSASGTSGYEQY
TRBJ2-1	TRBV20-1	SAGQGNEQF
TRBJ1-2	TRBV14	ASSQEWTQEGYT
TRBJ1-1	TRBV4-1	ASSIRDSPNTEAF
TRBJ2-1	TRBV30	AWRSGLAGGEEQF
TRBJ2-7	TRBV7-2	ASTPSTGSYEQY
TRBJ2-5	TRBV7-7	ASSLGLAGEETQY
TRBJ2-7	TRBV6-5	ASSTTTTLYEQY
TRBJ2-1	TRBV18	ASSPNTGANEQF
TRBJ1-2	TRBV2	ASSSEGANYGYT
TRBJ2-3	TRBV28	ASSLGGNTDTQY
TRBJ2-5	TRBV12-5	ASGLEDCWLAGWGETQY
TRBJ2-2	TRBV6-5	ASHRGLDTGELF
TRBJ1-2	TRBV30	AWVQTQLYGYT
TRBJ1-4	TRBV10-3	AISEGEGNEKLF
TRBJ1-2	TRBV5-4	ASSETNSYGYT
TRBJ1-5	TRBV7-9	ASSQRGGDSNQPQH
TRBJ2-7	TRBV5-6	ASSFVGRELGDEQY
TRBJ2-3	TRBV19	ASSGAGTEHTDTQY
TRBJ1-2	TRBV5-6	ASSLAGDSARYGYT
TRBJ1-1	TRBV7-3	ASSSRNTEAF
TRBJ1-2	TRBV7-9	ASSWDRGGGYT
TRBJ2-3	TRBV5-1	ASSLLAGGNTDTQY
TRBJ2-7	TRBV30	AWSLDRGSYEQY
TRBJ1-2	TRBV4-1	ASSQERDLGGAKGYT
TRBJ2-5	TRBV20-1	SASTVQGNLETQY
TRBJ2-5	TRBV5-1	ASSLGAAKTQY
TRBJ1-1	TRBV28	ASSRNAPGEAF
TRBJ1-3	TRBV5-4	ASSTKQMGAGNTIY
TRBJ1-1	TRBV29-1	SVTGEHTEAF
TRBJ2-7	TRBV9	ASSVGGDIALEQY
TRBJ2-7	TRBV3-1/TRBV3-2	ASSQGTAYEQY
TRBJ2-7	TRBV5-1	ASSRPASGSGPHYEQY
TRBJ1-6	TRBV3-1/TRBV3-2	ASSPDSYYNSPLH
TRBJ1-2	TRBV27	ASSTGQGASYGYT
TRBJ2-7	TRBV27	ASSSGTGSSEQY
TRBJ1-2	TRBV19	ASRSLGDRANYGYT
TRBJ1-1	TRBV4-1	ASSHLYEGNTEAF
TRBJ2-1	TRBV5-1	ASSLTVSSYNEQF
TRBJ1-5	TRBV5-8	ASSLGTGSRSNQPQH
TRBJ1-5	TRBV19	ASSLTGRNQPQH